What follows is one T cell receptor (beta chain) and its context. CDR1 and CDR2 (germline): SGHDT, YYEEEE. This CDR3 contains 16 residues. V lost 6 bases to trimming and J lost 0 bases; unmatched junction nucleotides: 8. Clones were sequenced by immunoSEQ multiplex PCR, and TCRdb holds only the in-frame ones, with some missing. The sample contains 150,000 to 200,000 clones, 75% to 95% of which appear only once. These data originate in a study of control samples from healthy donors and cancer patients. The sample comprised blood. The rearrangement joins TRBV5-6 to TRBJ1-1; 10 positions agree with TRBD1. This TCR derives from a woman between 35 and 50 years old in good health. CDR3 bases: TGTGCCAGCACCTCCTCGACAGGGGGCATGAACACTGAAGCTTTCTTT. Residues: CASTSSTGGMNTEAFF.